Listed below are T cell receptor beta chains from one sample, sequenced in a study of blood T cell repertoires in COVID-19. Generated by immunoSEQ multiplex PCR, the TCRdb table keeps only in-frame clones and is missing some. The sample has 200,000 to 300,000 clones; 83% are singletons. Sequenced input: peripheral blood. The source is a human donor in a cohort sampled during active COVID-19. The CDR3 runs from the conserved cysteine through the conserved F or W. A D gene is named only where the DNA matches it firmly. Only some rows state a clone size, as once, few, many or a class for expanded clones.

size	V	J	D	DNA	CDR3
.	TRBV9	TRBJ2-7	TRBD2	TGTGCCAGCAGCGTAGGTCCGGGACTAGCCACCTACGAGCAGTACTTC	CASSVGPGLATYEQYF
.	TRBV6-5	TRBJ2-7	.	TGTGCCAGCAAGGGGGAATACGAGCAGTACTTC	CASKGEYEQYF
.	TRBV6-6	TRBJ2-4	TRBD2	TGTGCCAGCCTAGGACTAGCGCTAGCCAAAAACATTCAGTACTTC	CASLGLALAKNIQYF
.	TRBV20-1	TRBJ2-5	TRBD2	TGCAGTGCTGGCGGAGTTGGGACTACTAACTTC	CSAGGVGTTNF
.	TRBV27	TRBJ2-1	.	TGTGCCAGCAGTTTGAGGCCTTCACCCTACAATGAGCAGTTCTTC	CASSLRPSPYNEQFF
.	TRBV5-6	TRBJ2-5	.	TGTGCCAGCAGCTTATCGGAGACCCAGTACTTC	CASSLSETQYF
.	TRBV11-3	TRBJ2-7	TRBD2	TGTGCCAGCAGCTTAGTCAGACGTAGCGGGTTGGCTTTAGAGCAGTACTTC	CASSLVRRSGLALEQYF
.	TRBV4-2	TRBJ2-7	TRBD1	TGTGCCAGCAGCCAGCACCGGGACAGTAACTACGAGCAGTACTTC	CASSQHRDSNYEQYF
once	TRBV3-1/TRBV3-2	TRBJ2-5	TRBD1	TGTGCCAGCGCACAAGGAGGGACAGGGGGCCTTTCGACAGAGACCCAGTACTTC	CASAQGGTGGLSTETQYF
.	TRBV7-9	TRBJ1-3	.	TGTGCCAGCAGCTTAGTTCGGGTCGGATTAGGAAACACCATATATTTT	CASSLVRVGLGNTIYF
.	TRBV5-1	TRBJ1-2	TRBD1	TGCGCCAGCACAACAGGGGGAAGTAACTATGGCTACACCTTC	CASTTGGSNYGYTF
.	TRBV15	TRBJ2-7	TRBD2	TGTGCCACCAGCAGAGATGGGTCTAGCGGGGGCTACGAGCAGTACTTC	CATSRDGSSGGYEQYF
.	TRBV5-3	TRBJ1-5	.	TGTGCCAGAAGCTGCACGGGGAGTAGCAATCAGCCCCAGCATTTT	CARSCTGSSNQPQHF
few	TRBV7-3	TRBJ1-1	.	TGTGCCAGCAGCTTAGCCGCGATGAACACTGAAGCTTTCTTT	CASSLAAMNTEAFF
.	TRBV12-3/TRBV12-4	TRBJ2-7	.	TGTGCCTGCCAGAGGGCCCGCTCCTACGAGCAGTACTTC	CACQRARSYEQYF
.	TRBV27	TRBJ1-2	.	TGTGCCAGCAGTCCCAAGGCGGGGGACTACACCTTC	CASSPKAGDYTF
.	TRBV7-6	TRBJ1-2	TRBD1	TGTGCCAGCAGCTTAGGAGGGGGCCGCGGCTACACCTTC	CASSLGGGRGYTF
.	TRBV11-2	TRBJ2-5	TRBD2	TGTGCCAGCAGCTTAAGGCGGGAGGGCCGTGGAGAGACCCAGTACTTC	CASSLRREGRGETQYF
once	TRBV6-5	TRBJ1-2	.	TGTGCCAGCCGGCCTTCAGTCGGGGGCTATGGCTACACCTTC	CASRPSVGGYGYTF
.	TRBV5-1	TRBJ2-3	TRBD1	TGCGCCAGCAGCTCGACAGGGGCCAGCACAGATACGCAGTATTTT	CASSSTGASTDTQYF
.	TRBV19	TRBJ1-1	.	TGTGCCAGTAAAGAGGTGCCGGACAGAAAGAAACACACTGAAGCTTTCTTT	CASKEVPDRKKHTEAFF
.	TRBV21-1	TRBJ2-3	.	TGTGCCAGCCTAGCGCGCACAGATACGCAGTATTTT	CASLARTDTQYF
once	TRBV27	TRBJ1-1	.	TGTGCCAGCAGTTTGATCAGGGGTGAAGCTTTCTTT	CASSLIRGEAFF
.	TRBV5-1	TRBJ2-3	TRBD1	TGCGCCAGCAGCCCCCGGGACAGGGAGGTAGATACGCAGTATTTT	CASSPRDREVDTQYF
.	TRBV9	TRBJ1-6	TRBD1	TGTGCCAGCAGCGTGGACAGGCGGAATTCACCCCTCCACTTT	CASSVDRRNSPLHF
.	TRBV10-3	TRBJ2-3	.	TGTGCCATCAGTGACTGGTCAGGGGAGGGAGATACGCAGTATTTT	CAISDWSGEGDTQYF
.	TRBV10-1	TRBJ2-5	.	TGCGCCAGCAGTGGGGCTAGCATTCAAGAGACCCAGTACTTC	CASSGASIQETQYF
.	TRBV5-1	TRBJ1-1	.	TGCGCCAGCAGCGCGGACAGCCCGTTGAACACTGAAGCTTTCTTT	CASSADSPLNTEAFF
.	TRBV4-1	TRBJ1-2	TRBD1	TGCGCCAGCAGCCCAGGGGGAAAGTTACGCAGTCCGGGCTACACCTTC	CASSPGGKLRSPGYTF
.	TRBV12-3/TRBV12-4	TRBJ2-2	.	TGTGCCACTAAACCAAGCGCCGGGGAGCTGTTTTTT	CATKPSAGELFF
once	TRBV27	TRBJ2-1	TRBD2	TGTGCCAGCAGTTTTGTACTAGCGGGAGGGGTGGATGAGCAGTTCTTC	CASSFVLAGGVDEQFF
.	TRBV6-4	TRBJ2-1	TRBD1	TGTGCCAGCAGCCCCGGGACAGGTGAGCAGTTCTTC	CASSPGTGEQFF
.	TRBV5-1	TRBJ2-5	TRBD2	TGCGCCAGCAGCCGGACTAGGGAGGAGACCCAGTACTTC	CASSRTREETQYF
.	TRBV12-5	TRBJ2-7	TRBD1	TGTGCTAGTGGTTTGGGACAGGGGGCGAACTACGAGCAGTACTTC	CASGLGQGANYEQYF
.	TRBV7-2	TRBJ2-1	.	TGTGCCAGCAGCTCAGGGTTCTACAATGAGCAGTTCTTC	CASSSGFYNEQFF